The 24 T cell receptor beta chains in this list originate from one sample, sequenced in a study of blood T cell repertoires in COVID-19. The table came from immunoSEQ multiplex PCR; TCRdb's copy has only in-frame clones and leaves some out. The sample lists about 260,000 clones; approximately 91% were seen once. The sequenced sample was peripheral blood. These receptors originate from a person aged 18 to 35 with COVID-19, enrolled during active disease.

The chain couples TRBV6-5 to TRBJ2-7; 9 nucleotides line up with TRBD1. V lost 5 bases, J lost 4 bases, and 6 bases stayed unmatched. CDR1 is MNHEY, CDR2 SVGAGI, per germline. The CDR3 extends over 14 amino acids. CDR3 amino acids: CASSPGTGLYEQYF. Here the CDR3 DNA reads TGTGCCAGCAGTCCCGGGACAGGGTTATACGAGCAGTACTTC.

The rearrangement links TRBV29-1 to TRBJ1-1; 7 bases line up with TRBD1. Losses at the gene ends were 6 bases for V and 1 base for J; bases not matched to a gene: 8. Germline CDR1 SQVTM, CDR2 ANQGSEA. The CDR3 totals 14 residues. The CDR3 region has the DNA TGCAGCGTAAGAGCCGGGACAGAGAACACTGAAGCTTTCTTT. Residues: CSVRAGTENTEAFF.

This clone has a single count. The chain combines TRBV9 with TRBJ2-7; D is ambiguous. Per the germline V gene, CDR1 is SGDLS and CDR2 is YYNGEE. Trimming stripped 7 bases from V and 3 bases from J, with 17 bases between. The CDR3 covers 14 residues. CDR3 region: CASSLGGSGYEQYF. The CDR3 region has the DNA TGTGCCAGCTCCCTCGGCGGTTCTGGCTACGAGCAGTACTTC.

V usage is TRBV4-1 and J usage is TRBJ1-4, with a weak D call TRBD1 (6 bases). CDR1 and CDR2 (germline): MGHRA, YSYEKL. The CDR3 has 15 residues. V lost 3 bases and J 8 bases, leaving 16 bases between the germline ends. The CDR3 DNA follows: TGCGCCAGCAGCCAGGATACAGGGACGGGAGAAAAACTGTTTTTT. It translates to CASSQDTGTGEKLFF.

V gene TRBV27 combines with J gene TRBJ2-7; the match to TRBD1 covers 10 bases. Trimming cost V 6 bases and J 2 bases; bases outside gene matches: 4. The CDR3 totals 14 residues. Germline V CDR1 and CDR2: MNHEY, SMNVEV (reference sequence). CDR3 residues: CASRPGTGAYEQYF. DNA for the CDR3: TGTGCCAGCAGACCCGGGACAGGGGCCTACGAGCAGTACTTC.

The chain has TRBV5-4 and TRBJ1-2; maybe TRBD1 (5 bases). Germline V gene data show CDR1 as SGHNT and CDR2 as YYREEE (reference sequence). The V end was cut by 4 bases, the J end by 3 bases, with 10 bases between. CDR3 length: 13 residues. The DNA for the CDR3 is TGTGCCAGCAGCCGGACATTGTACTATGGCTACACCTTC. As protein: CASSRTLYYGYTF.

J is TRBJ2-5 and V is TRBV28; a possible D gene is TRBD2 (5 bases). The length of the CDR3 is 12 residues. V was clipped by 8 bases and J by 3 bases, with 10 bases between them. CDR1 and CDR2 from the germline V gene are MDHEN and SYDVKM. CDR3 region: CASLGLEETQYF. The CDR3 region has the DNA TGTGCCAGCCTCGGACTGGAAGAGACCCAGTACTTC.

The chain carries TRBV25-1 and TRBJ2-2; D perhaps matches TRBD1 (5 bases). Trimming shortened V by 6 bases and J by 0 bases, and 8 bases separated the two germline ends. Germline assignment: CDR1 MGHDK and CDR2 SYGVNS. This CDR3 has 14 amino acids. CDR3 nucleotide sequence: TGTGCCAGCAGGGACATTTCGAACACCGGGGAGCTGTTTTTT. The encoded protein is CASRDISNTGELFF.

The chain recombines TRBV9 with TRBJ2-3, with unresolved D. Trimming shortened V by 3 bases and J by 3 bases, and 8 bases separated the two germline ends. The CDR3 runs to 13 residues. The germline gives CDR1 SGDLS, CDR2 YYNGEE. The CDR3 region has the DNA TGTGCCAGCAGCGGAACTGCAACAGATACGCAGTATTTT. It yields the protein CASSGTATDTQYF. The variable domain in full, with the rest retrieved from reference TRBV9 and TRBJ2-3, is DSGVTQTPKHLITATGQRVTLRCSPRSGDLSVYWYQQSLDQGLQFLIQYYNGEERAKGNILERFSAQQFPDLHSELNLSSLELGDSALYFCASSGTATDTQYFGPGTRLTVL.

The chain carries TRBV21-1 and TRBJ1-4. TRBV21-1 is given as a pseudogene. This CDR3 has 10 amino acids. The CDR3 reads CASGSEKLFF. CDR3 DNA: TGTGCCAGCGGGAGCGAAAAACTGTTTTTT.

The chain is built from TRBV5-4 and TRBJ2-7; 8 bases match TRBD1. This CDR3 is built from 16 residues. V gave up 2 bases and J gave up 7 bases; unmatched junction bases: 14. Germline assignment: CDR1 SGHNT and CDR2 YYREEE (reference sequence). The chain's CDR3 is CASSLGPGQGLEEQYF. The CDR3 coding sequence is TGTGCCAGCAGCTTAGGCCCAGGACAGGGTCTCGAAGAGCAGTACTTC.

The V call is TRBV28, the J call TRBJ1-6; no definite D call. The CDR3 is 16 residues long. Germline lookup yields CDR1 MDHEN and CDR2 SYDVKM. With 5 bases removed from V and 0 bases from J, the gap between germline ends came to 11 bases. CDR3 region: CASSPTQSSYNSPLHF. CDR3 DNA: TGTGCCAGCAGTCCGACACAGAGCTCCTATAATTCACCCCTCCACTTT.

V usage is TRBV28 and J usage is TRBJ2-5; 7 positions agree with TRBD2. This CDR3 has 14 residues. Germline V CDR1 and CDR2: MDHEN, SYDVKM. Trimming removed 10 bases from V and 2 bases from J; junction bases left unmatched: 10. CDR3 coding DNA: TGTGCCATCATAGAGCGGGGCCGGCAAGAGACCCAGTACTTC. Its translation: CAIIERGRQETQYF.

Concerning this clone: The sample contains more than one DNA sequence encoding this CDR3. This chain links TRBV7-3 with TRBJ1-1; D is unresolved. There are 14 residues in the CDR3. The germline V gene encodes CDR1 SGHTA and CDR2 FQGTGA. V was cut by 5 bases and J by 1 base, with 11 bases left in between. CDR3 residues: CASSPDGGNTEAFF. The CDR3 DNA reads as TGTGCCAGCAGCCCCGACGGAGGGAACACTGAAGCTTTCTTT. The variable domain in full, with the rest retrieved from reference TRBV7-3 and TRBJ1-1, is GAGVSQTPSNKVTEKGKYVELRCDPISGHTALYWYRQSLGQGPEFLIYFQGTGAADDSGLPNDRFFAVRPEGSVSTLKIQRTERGDSAVYLCASSPDGGNTEAFFGQGTRLTVV.

V is TRBV5-1 and J is TRBJ2-1; 9 bases align to TRBD2. J lost 5 bases, V lost 2 bases, and 5 bases had no gene match. Germline V lookup: CDR1 SGHRS, CDR2 YFSETQ. This CDR3 has 15 residues. DNA of the CDR3: TGCGCCAGCAGCTTCGGGCTAGCGGGAAACAATGAGCAGTTCTTC. Translated: CASSFGLAGNNEQFF.

The chain recombines TRBV6-2 or TRBV6-3 with TRBJ2-7; 11 nucleotides line up with TRBD1. The V gene's germline CDR1 is MNHEY and CDR2 SVGEGT. J lost 9 bases, V lost 2 bases, and 9 bases had no gene match. CDR3 size: 15 residues. In DNA form, the CDR3 reads TGTGCCAGCAGTTACACCGGACAGGGGGCGGGAGCGCAGTACTTC. Amino acid sequence: CASSYTGQGAGAQYF.

This clone showed up just a few times. The genes are TRBV9 and TRBJ2-7; 8 positions agree with TRBD1. The J segment lost 3 bases and the V segment lost 2 bases, leaving 7 bases of the junction unmatched. The germline V gene has CDR1 SGDLS and CDR2 YYNGEE. This CDR3 has 15 residues. DNA for the CDR3: TGTGCCAGCAGCGTTGGACAGGGCGAATACTACGAGCAGTACTTC. This sequence encodes CASSVGQGEYYEQYF.

The chain couples TRBV2 to TRBJ1-4; D unclear. Deletions cut 8 bases from V and 4 bases from J, with 11 bases between. The CDR3 totals 13 residues. Germline V gene data show CDR1 as SNHLY and CDR2 as FYNNEI. CDR3 coding DNA: TGTGCCAGCGTTTGGGCCATTAATGAAAAACTGTTTTTT. This gives the protein CASVWAINEKLFF.

J is TRBJ2-1 and V is TRBV7-2, with unresolved D. This CDR3 has 15 amino acids. The V gene's germline CDR1 is SGHTA and CDR2 FQGNSA. Trimming took off 5 bases at V and 2 bases at J, with 13 bases between the two ends. The CDR3, as DNA: TGTGCCAGCAGCCCTGCGCGAGTTACCTACAATGAGCAGTTCTTC. Translation: CASSPARVTYNEQFF.

V usage is TRBV12-3 or TRBV12-4 and J usage is TRBJ2-7; TRBD1 might be the D (5 bases). The CDR3 consists of 13 residues. The V and J ends lost 3 bases and 4 bases respectively, with 10 bases between them. CDR3 protein: CASSFAQGYEQYF. CDR3 sequence (DNA): TGTGCCAGCAGTTTCGCCCAGGGTTACGAGCAGTACTTC.

V is TRBV7-3 and J is TRBJ2-2; maybe TRBD2 (5 bases). Germline V CDR1 and CDR2: SGHTA, FQGTGA. V lost 0 bases and J lost 5, with 7 bases in between. This CDR3 comprises 14 residues. The CDR3 region is CASSLTRETGELFF. CDR3 bases: TGTGCCAGCAGCTTAACGAGGGAAACCGGGGAGCTGTTTTTT. The full variable domain, completed using reference TRBV7-3 and TRBJ2-2, is GAGVSQTPSNKVTEKGKYVELRCDPISGHTALYWYRQSLGQGPEFLIYFQGTGAADDSGLPNDRFFAVRPEGSVSTLKIQRTERGDSAVYLCASSLTRETGELFFGEGSRLTVL.

This rearrangement joins TRBV4-2 to TRBJ2-7; D gene ambiguous. This CDR3 comprises 13 residues. Germline CDR1 and CDR2: LGHNA and YNFKEQ. V lost 0 bases, J lost 4 bases, and 7 bases lay in between. The CDR3 bases are TGTGCCAGCAGCCAAGATCTCTCGTACGAGCAGTACTTC. The encoded protein is CASSQDLSYEQYF.

This clone was seen once. This sequence joins TRBV7-8 and TRBJ2-1; no reliable D call. This CDR3 contains 14 residues. Trimming took off 4 bases at V and 5 bases at J, with 12 bases between the two ends. Looked up from germline, CDR1 is SGHVS and CDR2 is FQNEAQ. For the CDR3, the DNA is TGTGCCAGCAGCTACCTTGTTACAGACAATGAGCAGTTCTTC. Amino acid sequence: CASSYLVTDNEQFF.

This rearrangement joins TRBV5-1 to TRBJ2-1, with 7 bases identical to TRBD2. CDR1 is SGHRS, CDR2 YFSETQ, per germline. The V segment lost 2 bases and the J segment 3 bases; nucleotides outside the gene matches: 8. The CDR3 is 16 amino acids. CDR3 sequence reads: CASSFITSVSYNEQFF. DNA of the CDR3: TGCGCCAGCAGCTTCATCACTAGCGTTAGCTACAATGAGCAGTTCTTC.